The next 18 T cell receptor beta chains were all read from a single sample in a study of blood T cells in healthy people across ages. PCR was performed a second time for about 7 to 11 cycles using a sample-barcoded 5' primer and a J-beta primer mix. TCRdb itself ran the 5' RACE reads through MiXCR, one entry per CDR3 protein. The table records under 700,000 distinct CDR3 sequences, less than 25% of them present only once. The data also belong to a second study, concerning T cells of mothers and their children.

Sequencing was done on a sample of blood. The receptors were gathered from a boy aged 5-17 years in good health.

This clonotype has only one observation. The chain recombines TRBV3-1 with TRBJ1-1, with TRBD1 matching 8 bases. J gave up 4 bases and V 4 bases, and 11 bases lay outside the gene matches. Germline CDR1 is LGHDT and CDR2 is YNNKEL (reference sequence). The CDR3 covers 16 residues. CDR3 bases: TGTGCCAGCAGCCGGCCCAGACAGGGGAATGGCACTGAAGCTTTCTTT. It yields the protein CASSRPRQGNGTEAFF.

This clonotype was seen a handful of times. The chain couples TRBV7-9 to TRBJ2-5; D uncertain. The DNA end lines up better with TRBJ2-1; the J call may be wrong. This CDR3 comprises 13 residues. Germline V gene data show CDR1 as SEHNR and CDR2 as FQNEAQ (reference sequence). CDR3 nucleotide sequence: TGTGCCAGCAGCTCCCCAGGCTCGAATGAGCAGTTCTTC. Protein product: CASSSPGSNEQFF.

The chain is built from TRBV19 and TRBJ1-1; the D gene is possibly TRBD1 (5 bases). Germline V gene lookup returns CDR1 LNHDA and CDR2 SQIVND (reference sequence). This CDR3 region has 14 residues. V lost 3 bases to trimming and J lost 3 bases, with 11 bases between them. DNA of the CDR3: TGTGCCAGTAGTATCGAACTGGGGGACACTGAAGCTTTCTTT. Residues: CASSIELGDTEAFF.

This clonotype was recorded once. This chain links TRBV5-1 with TRBJ1-2, with D uncertain. This CDR3 region has 16 residues. The germline CDR1 and CDR2 sequences are SGHRS and YFSETQ. Between the trimmed V and J ends, which lost 4 bases and 4 bases, there was a span of 20 bases. For the CDR3, the DNA is TGCGCCAGCAGCCCAGTAGGTTCAGCGCGGTCCTATGGCTACACCTTC. This codes for CASSPVGSARSYGYTF.

The J gene is TRBJ1-1, the V gene TRBV25-1, with a possible D match to TRBD1 (5 bases). Germline CDR1 MGHDK, CDR2 SYGVNS. The CDR3 spans 15 residues. Trimming pared 4 bases from V and 2 bases from J, leaving 14 bases between. Here the CDR3 reads CASSAPGQINTEAFF. In nucleotides, the CDR3 is TGTGCCAGCAGTGCCCCGGGGCAGATTAACACTGAAGCTTTCTTT. Full variable domain (outside the CDR3, taken from reference TRBV25-1 and TRBJ1-1): EADIYQTPRYLVIGTGKKITLECSQTMGHDKMYWYQQDPGMELHLIHYSYGVNSTEKGDLSSESTVSRIRTEHFPLTLESARPSHTSQYLCASSAPGQINTEAFFGQGTRLTVV.

This chain joins TRBV7-2 and TRBJ2-3; D not certain. From germline, CDR1 is SGHTA and CDR2 FQGNSA. Between the trimmed V and J ends, which lost 4 bases and 6 bases, there was a span of 14 bases. The CDR3 is made up of 14 amino acids. The CDR3 nucleotides are TGTGCCAGCAGCTCATACCTTAGTACCGATACGCAGTATTTT. Translation gives CASSSYLSTDTQYF.

The rearrangement links TRBV7-2 to TRBJ2-2; perhaps TRBD2 as D (6 bases). V was cut by 5 bases and J by 7 bases, with 23 bases left in between. Germline V lookup: CDR1 SGHTA, CDR2 FQGNSA. The CDR3 totals 17 residues. CDR3 in DNA: TGTGCCAGCAGCCGGCCGGGACTCGCCCAAACAGGCGGGGAGCTGTTTTTT. Protein: CASSRPGLAQTGGELFF.

In this sample, this clonotype turned up many times. The genes are TRBV15 and TRBJ2-7; 8 bases are shared with TRBD2. This CDR3 is built from 15 residues. V dropped 0 bases and J dropped 2; count of bases not matched to a gene: 3. From germline, CDR1 is LNHNV and CDR2 YYDKDF (reference sequence). The CDR3 coding sequence is TGTGCCACCAGCAGAGATCGGGGGGGGCCCTACGAGCAGTACTTC. This sequence encodes CATSRDRGGPYEQYF.

The chain recombines TRBV11-2 with TRBJ2-7, with D hard to call. The CDR3 contains 15 residues. Germline assignment: CDR1 SGHAT and CDR2 FQNNGV. Trimming pared 0 bases from V and 3 bases from J, leaving 12 bases between. The CDR3 sequence: CASSLDSNEVYEQYF. The CDR3 DNA reads TGTGCCAGCAGCTTAGATTCAAACGAGGTCTACGAGCAGTACTTC.

V and J are TRBV4-3 and TRBJ2-3; 11 bases line up with TRBD2. From germline, CDR1 is LGHNA and CDR2 YSLEER. The junction had 3 bases not matched to a gene; V was cut back by 9 bases and J by 1 base. The CDR3 runs 14 residues. The CDR3 is CASSGGAGTDTQYF. DNA of the CDR3: TGCGCCAGTAGCGGGGGGGCGGGCACAGATACGCAGTATTTT.

In its sample, this clonotype was seen a few times. The V gene is TRBV20-1, the J gene TRBJ2-7; 7 nucleotides line up with TRBD2. V shed 5 bases, J shed 2 bases, and the junction held 3 bases outside the gene matches. This CDR3 has 12 residues. From germline, CDR1 is DFQATT and CDR2 SNEGSKA (reference sequence). CDR3 sequence (DNA): TGCAGTGCTGGGGGGGTTGCCTACGAGCAGTACTTC. As protein: CSAGGVAYEQYF.

This chain joins TRBV12-3 or TRBV12-4 and TRBJ2-1; no definite D call. Trimming cost V 3 bases and J 4 bases, with 7 bases left between them. This CDR3 comprises 13 residues. The CDR3 loop is CASSFADYNEQFF. The DNA of the CDR3 is TGTGCCAGCAGTTTCGCGGATTACAATGAGCAGTTCTTC.

This chain joins TRBV4-3 and TRBJ2-5; D may match TRBD1 or TRBD2 (5 bases each). The DNA end is a closer match to TRBJ2-7, so the J assignment may be wrong. The CDR3 runs to 15 residues. Per the germline V gene, CDR1 is LGHNA and CDR2 is YSLEER. The chain's CDR3 is CASSHGTEYSYEQYF. The CDR3 DNA is TGCGCCAGCAGCCACGGGACCGAATATTCCTACGAGCAGTACTTC.

The V and J genes are TRBV9 and TRBJ2-7; 10 nucleotides line up with TRBD2. J was trimmed by 2 bases and V by 4 bases; bases with no gene match: 9. The CDR3 spans 16 residues. Germline V gene sequence: CDR1 SGDLS, CDR2 YYNGEE. The CDR3 nucleotides are TGTGCCAGCAGCCCGCGCCAGGGACTAGCGCCCTACGAGCAGTACTTC. Its protein product is CASSPRQGLAPYEQYF.

This clonotype has more than one count but fewer than ten. The chain couples TRBV21-1 to TRBJ1-2; the table's TRBD1 call for D was not verified on the DNA. TRBV21-1 is a recognized pseudogene. The CDR3 covers 13 residues. In DNA form, the CDR3 reads TGTGCCAGCAGCAAAGGCCAGGGCAGGGGCTACACCTTC. Translation gives CASSKGQGRGYTF.

The chain combines TRBV27 with TRBJ2-5; 12 nucleotides match TRBD2. With the DNA end fitting TRBJ2-7 better, the J assignment may be wrong. The CDR3 is 16 residues long. Germline assignment: CDR1 MNHEY and CDR2 SMNVEV (reference sequence). CDR3 DNA sequence: TGTGCCAGCAGTTCACCGACTAGCGGGAGTTCCTACGAGCAGTACTTC. It translates to CASSSPTSGSSYEQYF.

This chain uses TRBV11-2 with TRBJ2-1, with D tentatively TRBD2 (6 bases). This CDR3 region has 15 residues. Germline V gives CDR1 SGHAT, CDR2 FQNNGV. V gave up 7 bases and J gave up 0 bases, with 13 bases separating them. This CDR3 is CASNPGGSSYNEQFF. The CDR3 coding sequence is TGTGCCAGCAACCCTGGGGGGAGCTCCTACAATGAGCAGTTCTTC.

This clonotype was observed many times. The rearrangement links TRBV27 to TRBJ2-5; D not resolved. Germline CDR1 MNHEY, CDR2 SMNVEV (reference sequence). The germline V and J ends were trimmed by 5 bases and 5 bases, with 12 bases remaining between them. This CDR3 spans 13 amino acids. The DNA of the CDR3 is TGTGCCAGCAGTCTCCTTTTCCCGGAGACCCAGTACTTC. As protein: CASSLLFPETQYF.